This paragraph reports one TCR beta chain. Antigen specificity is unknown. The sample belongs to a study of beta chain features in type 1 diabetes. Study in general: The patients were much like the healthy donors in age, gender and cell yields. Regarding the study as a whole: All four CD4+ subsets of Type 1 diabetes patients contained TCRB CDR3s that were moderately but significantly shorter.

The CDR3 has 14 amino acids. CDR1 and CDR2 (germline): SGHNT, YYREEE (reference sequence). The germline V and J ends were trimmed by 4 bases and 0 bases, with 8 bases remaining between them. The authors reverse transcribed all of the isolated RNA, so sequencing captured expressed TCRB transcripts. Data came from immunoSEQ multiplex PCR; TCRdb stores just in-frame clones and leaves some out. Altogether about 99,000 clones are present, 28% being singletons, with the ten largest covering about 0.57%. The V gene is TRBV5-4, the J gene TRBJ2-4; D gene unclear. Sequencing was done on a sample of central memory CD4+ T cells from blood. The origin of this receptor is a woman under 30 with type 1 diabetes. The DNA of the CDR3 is TGTGCCAGCAGCCGATACGGAGCCAAAAACATTCAGTACTTC. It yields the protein CASSRYGAKNIQYF.